The clone carrying this TCR beta chain appeared once. The CDR3 loop spans 17 amino acids. The germline gives CDR1 MGHDK, CDR2 SYGVNS. J gave up 3 bases and V 5 bases, and 14 bases lay outside the gene matches. This sample was taken from a study of blood T cell repertoires in COVID-19. The table came from immunoSEQ multiplex PCR; TCRdb's copy has only in-frame clones and leaves some out. The data hold just over 300,000 clones, with 89% observed a single time. Sequencing was performed on peripheral blood. The gene calls are TRBV25-1 and TRBJ1-2; 8 nucleotides line up with TRBD1. This sequence originates from a young woman with COVID-19, enrolled during active disease. The CDR3 DNA reads as TGTGCCAGCAGTCCGAACCTCGGGACAGGAAGGGACTATGGCTACACCTTC. Protein: CASSPNLGTGRDYGYTF.